This entry features one T cell receptor (beta chain) sequence. Its cognate antigen is unknown. Deep-level settings were used for running the assay. The DNA input per sorted-subset replicate PCR was around 200 ng, corresponding to some 33,000 T cell genomes. The method was immunoSEQ multiplex PCR; TCRdb's version includes in-frame clones alone and lacks a portion of them. The sample shows a few million clones, roughly 93% of them seen only once. This specimen comes from a study of shared clonotypes between healthy human individuals. Whole-study results and caveats: Estimated clonotype richness was generally higher in naive than memory subsets.

The CDR3 spans 13 residues. V was pared by 4 bases and J by 4 bases, with 11 bases between. Germline V lookup: CDR1 MNHEY, CDR2 SMNVEV (reference sequence). Researchers partitioned CD4+ cells into CD45RA+ naive and CD45RA-negative memory subsets. Sequencing used naive CD4+ T cells from PBMCs. This sample's subset: CD45RA+ positively selected. The receptor comes from a man in his late teens or twenties in good health. Some clones in this sample may be carry-over from other donors' samples. The chain joins TRBV27 to TRBJ2-7; the D is unclear. CDR3 region: CASSSLDRYEQYF. The CDR3 nucleotides read TGTGCCAGCAGTTCTCTTGATAGGTACGAGCAGTACTTC.